The 10 T cell receptor beta chains below all came from one sample that was sequenced in a study of blood T cell repertoires in COVID-19. TCRdb's copy holds only in-frame clones and misses some; the assay was immunoSEQ multiplex PCR. The sample records hundreds of thousands of clones, around 88% being singletons. Sample: peripheral blood. These receptors were obtained from a woman aged 25 to 45 who had recovered from COVID-19.

This clone was counted a few times. The V call is TRBV4-1, the J call TRBJ1-6, with 11 bases aligning to TRBD1. V gave up 0 bases and J gave up 3 bases; unmatched junction bases: 4. Per the germline V gene, CDR1 is MGHRA and CDR2 is YSYEKL. The CDR3 has 18 amino acids. CDR3 DNA: TGCGCCAGCAGCCAAGATCCCGGGACAGGGGGCTATAATTCACCCCTCCACTTT. Its protein product is CASSQDPGTGGYNSPLHF.

This rearrangement joins TRBV4-2 to TRBJ1-6; D uncertain. This CDR3 region has 18 residues. Germline CDR1 LGHNA, CDR2 YNFKEQ. V shed 4 bases and J shed 7 bases, with 23 bases lying between them. DNA for the CDR3: TGTGCCAGCAGCCTTCTAGTCGGTGTTTTAGCCAAGAATTCACCCCTCCACTTT. Its protein product is CASSLLVGVLAKNSPLHF.

The chain joins TRBV10-2 to TRBJ1-5; 7 bases are shared with TRBD1. Germline-derived CDR1 and CDR2 are WSHSY and SAAADI. The CDR3 totals 13 residues. V shed 7 bases, J shed 5 bases, and the junction held 5 bases outside the gene matches. CDR3 amino acids: CASKGGGHQPQHF. CDR3 DNA: TGCGCCAGCAAAGGGGGCGGACATCAGCCCCAGCATTTT.

The V gene is TRBV7-6, the J gene TRBJ1-4; D gene uncertain. Trimming shortened V by 1 base and J by 12 bases, and 12 bases separated the two germline ends. Germline values: CDR1 SGHVS, CDR2 FNYEAQ. The CDR3 extends over 13 amino acids. The CDR3 here is CASSLGLSEELFF. The CDR3 DNA follows: TGTGCCAGCAGCTTAGGACTATCGGAGGAACTGTTTTTT.

The V and J genes are TRBV7-2 and TRBJ2-3; D uncertain. Trimming took 2 bases from V and 0 from J, leaving 6 bases between them. Germline-derived CDR1 and CDR2 are SGHTA and FQGNSA. CDR3 length: 14 amino acids. The CDR3 coding sequence is TGTGCCAGCAGCTTAAGTCAGAGCACAGATACGCAGTATTTT. This encodes CASSLSQSTDTQYF.

The chain employs TRBV5-1 and TRBJ1-2, with 7 bases that match TRBD1. From germline, CDR1 is SGHRS and CDR2 YFSETQ. V was pared by 2 bases and J by 4 bases, with 5 bases of the junction left unmatched. The CDR3 runs 14 residues. The CDR3 bases are TGCGCCAGCAGCTTAGGTGACAGGGTCTATGGCTACACCTTC. Protein sequence: CASSLGDRVYGYTF.

The chain uses TRBV5-1 and TRBJ2-2; the match to TRBD1 covers 8 bases. The junction had 6 bases not matched to a gene; V was cut back by 4 bases and J by 4 bases. This CDR3 is 15 amino acids long. CDR1 and CDR2 (germline): SGHRS, YFSETQ. The CDR3 sequence: CASSILGQGTGELFF. For the CDR3, the DNA is TGCGCCAGCAGCATACTAGGACAGGGCACCGGGGAGCTGTTTTTT.

CDR3 loop: CASSMDRATYEQYF. The CDR3 DNA follows: TGTGCCAGTAGTATGGACAGGGCTACCTACGAGCAGTACTTC. The rearrangement uses TRBV19 and TRBJ2-7, with 8 bases lining up with TRBD1. The germline V gene encodes CDR1 LNHDA and CDR2 SQIVND (reference sequence). The CDR3 totals 14 residues. V lost 3 bases and J lost 2; bases outside the gene matches: 3.

This clone was observed at least ten times. J is TRBJ1-1 and V is TRBV7-8; TRBD1 aligns across 9 bases. The CDR3 spans 13 residues. The trim removed 5 bases at V and 10 bases at J, leaving 8 bases unmatched. Per germline, CDR1 SGHVS and CDR2 FQNEAQ. The CDR3 protein is CASSPQGQGRAFF. The CDR3 bases are TGTGCCAGCAGCCCCCAGGGACAGGGACGAGCTTTCTTT.

The genes are TRBV7-2 and TRBJ1-5; the D is unclear. Germline V CDR1 and CDR2: SGHTA, FQGNSA. This CDR3 has 13 residues. The V and J ends lost 3 bases and 5 bases respectively, with 8 bases between them. The CDR3 here is CASSLEMDQPQHF. The CDR3 nucleotides are TGTGCCAGCAGCTTGGAGATGGATCAGCCCCAGCATTTT.